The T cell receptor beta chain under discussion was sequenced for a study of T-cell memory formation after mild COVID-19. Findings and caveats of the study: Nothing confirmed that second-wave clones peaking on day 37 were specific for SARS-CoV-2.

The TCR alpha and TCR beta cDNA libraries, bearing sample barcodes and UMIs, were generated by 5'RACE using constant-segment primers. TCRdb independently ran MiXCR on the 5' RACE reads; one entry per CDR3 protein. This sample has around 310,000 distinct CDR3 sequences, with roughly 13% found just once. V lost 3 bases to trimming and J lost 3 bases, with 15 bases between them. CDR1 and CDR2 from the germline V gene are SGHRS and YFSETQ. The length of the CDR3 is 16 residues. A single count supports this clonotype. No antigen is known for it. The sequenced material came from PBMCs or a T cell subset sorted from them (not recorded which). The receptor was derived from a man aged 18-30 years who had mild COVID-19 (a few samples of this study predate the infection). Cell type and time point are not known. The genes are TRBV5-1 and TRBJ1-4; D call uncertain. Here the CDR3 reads CASSSSLSYANEKLFF. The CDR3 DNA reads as TGCGCCAGCAGCTCGTCCCTCTCATACGCTAATGAAAAACTGTTTTTT.